Each of the 32 T cell receptor beta chains below was sequenced from the same sample in a study of beta chain features in type 1 diabetes. The study reverse transcribed the entire isolated RNA, so it sequenced expressed TCRB transcripts. The protocol was immunoSEQ multiplex PCR, while the TCRdb copy is restricted to in-frame clones and leaves out a portion. The sample shows approximately 160,000 clones, about 7.3% of them seen only once. Material for sequencing was central memory CD4+ T cells from blood. Receptors originate from a young man in good health.

This clone was found many times. The chain is built from TRBV2 and TRBJ2-1, with 7 bases aligning to TRBD2. Germline CDR1 is SNHLY and CDR2 is FYNNEI. Trimming took 7 bases from V and 7 from J; bases not matched to a gene: 7. The length of the CDR3 is 13 residues. Here the CDR3 reads CASTTGGTNEQFF. CDR3 nucleotide sequence: TGTGCCAGCACCACGGGAGGAACAAATGAGCAGTTCTTC.

This clone showed up just a few times. J is TRBJ1-4 and V is TRBV5-6; D ambiguous. With 5 bases removed from V and 8 bases from J, the gap between germline ends came to 13 bases. Germline loops: CDR1 SGHDT, CDR2 YYEEEE. The CDR3 contains 13 residues. For the CDR3, the DNA is TGTGCCAGCAGTGGGTTGCGGGGAGAAAAACTGTTTTTT. This codes for CASSGLRGEKLFF.

This clone was detected only a few times. The chain carries TRBV5-4 and TRBJ1-4, with D tentatively TRBD1 (6 bases). CDR3 length: 15 amino acids. Trimming took 2 bases from V and 6 from J, leaving 14 bases between them. Germline-derived CDR1 and CDR2 are SGHNT and YYREEE (reference sequence). The CDR3 DNA is TGTGCCAGCAGCTTTGGGGGCCTAGGGGATGAAAAACTGTTTTTT. As protein: CASSFGGLGDEKLFF.

This clone was counted at least ten times. V and J are TRBV5-1 and TRBJ2-7, with TRBD1 identical over 9 bases. With 0 bases clipped from V and 6 bases from J, the junction kept 10 bases outside the gene matches. Germline V gene data show CDR1 as SGHRS and CDR2 as YFSETQ. The CDR3 runs 16 residues. The CDR3 sequence: CASSLAGTGPFSEQYF. As DNA, the CDR3 is TGCGCCAGCAGCTTGGCCGGGACAGGGCCTTTCTCCGAGCAGTACTTC. Complete variable domain (other parts from reference TRBV5-1 and TRBJ2-7): KAGVTQTPRYLIKTRGQQVTLSCSPISGHRSVSWYQQTPGQGLQFLFEYFSETQRNKGNFPGRFSGRQFSNSRSEMNVSTLELGDSALYLCASSLAGTGPFSEQYFGPGTRLTVT.

This chain links TRBV6-1 with TRBJ2-3; 7 positions agree with TRBD1. Germline V lookup: CDR1 MNHNS, CDR2 SASEGT. V shed 0 bases, J shed 3 bases, and the junction held 6 bases outside the gene matches. There are 16 residues in the CDR3. CDR3 sequence: CASSEALGTVTDTQYF. CDR3 coding DNA: TGTGCCAGCAGTGAAGCGCTCGGGACAGTTACAGATACGCAGTATTTT.

There are a few counts of this clone. The rearrangement links TRBV5-4 to TRBJ2-5, with D possibly being TRBD2 (5 bases). Trimming removed 7 bases from V and 5 bases from J, with 12 bases in between. Germline assignment: CDR1 SGHNT and CDR2 YYREEE (reference sequence). The CDR3 sequence is 12 residues long. CDR3 amino acids: CASGPGGETQYF. DNA of the CDR3: TGTGCCAGCGGGCCGGGCGGGGAGACCCAGTACTTC.

This clone has only a few counts. V gene TRBV7-8 combines with J gene TRBJ2-3, with D maybe TRBD2 (5 bases). V gave up 1 base and J gave up 1 base, with 9 bases separating them. This CDR3 contains 15 residues. Germline V CDR1 and CDR2: SGHVS, FQNEAQ. CDR3 in DNA: TGTGCCAGCAGCTTAGACCAGCGGCGCACAGATACGCAGTATTTT. It specifies CASSLDQRRTDTQYF. Full variable domain (missing parts from reference TRBV7-8 and TRBJ2-3): GAGVSQSPRYKVAKRGQDVALRCDPISGHVSLFWYQQALGQGPEFLTYFQNEAQLDKSGLPSDRFFAERPEGSVSTLKIQRTQQEDSAVYLCASSLDQRRTDTQYFGPGTRLTVL.

This clone was counted only a few times. The chain joins TRBV6-1 to TRBJ2-7, with 8 positions matching TRBD1. CDR3 length: 14 amino acids. Germline V lookup: CDR1 MNHNS, CDR2 SASEGT. V was pared by 6 bases and J by 2 bases, with 6 bases of the junction left unmatched. In DNA form, the CDR3 reads TGTGCCAGCAGGGGACAGGTCGGTGCCTACGAGCAGTACTTC. Protein product: CASRGQVGAYEQYF.

The chain couples TRBV7-2 to TRBJ2-1, with 8 bases identical to TRBD2. The trim removed 5 bases at V and 4 bases at J, leaving 7 bases unmatched. CDR3 length: 15 amino acids. In germline, CDR1 is SGHTA, CDR2 FQGNSA. The CDR3 sequence: CASSTGGGHYNEQFF. The DNA of the CDR3 is TGTGCCAGCAGCACCGGGGGGGGGCATTACAATGAGCAGTTCTTC. The complete variable domain, with remaining parts taken from reference TRBV7-2 and TRBJ2-1, reads GAGVSQSPSNKVTEKGKDVELRCDPISGHTALYWYRQSLGQGLEFLIYFQGNSAPDKSGLPSDRFSAERTGGSVSTLTIQRTQQEDSAVYLCASSTGGGHYNEQFFGPGTRLTVL.

The rearrangement joins TRBV6-5 to TRBJ2-1; no firm D call. V dropped 6 bases and J dropped 6 bases, with 9 bases sitting between them. Per germline, CDR1 MNHEY and CDR2 SVGAGI. The CDR3 runs to 12 residues. CDR3 loop: CASSQSANEQFF. CDR3 bases: TGTGCCAGCAGCCAAAGCGCCAATGAGCAGTTCTTC.

This clone has more than one count but fewer than ten. The chain links TRBV30 to TRBJ2-1, with a tentative D call TRBD1 (6 bases). Trimming removed 3 bases from V and 9 bases from J, with 15 bases in between. CDR1 and CDR2 from the germline V gene are GTSNPN and SVGIG (reference sequence). CDR3 size: 13 residues. In DNA, the CDR3 is TGTGCCTGGAGCCGCACAGGGTTAGGTGAGCAGTTCTTC. Protein product: CAWSRTGLGEQFF.

The table lists this clone with a few counts. The gene calls are TRBV4-3 and TRBJ1-5, with D possibly matching TRBD1 (6 bases). The CDR3 runs 15 residues. V lost 5 bases and J lost 6, with 17 bases in between. CDR1 and CDR2 from the germline V gene are LGHNA and YSLEER. The CDR3 reads CASSGNRGAGQPQHF. In DNA, the CDR3 is TGCGCCAGCAGCGGTAACCGGGGGGCTGGTCAGCCCCAGCATTTT.

This clone has just a few counts. The rearrangement uses TRBV4-2 and TRBJ1-4; 7 bases are shared with TRBD1. J was trimmed by 1 base and V by 3 bases; bases with no gene match: 5. CDR3 size: 16 residues. The germline gives CDR1 LGHNA, CDR2 YNFKEQ. CDR3 residues: CASSQGTVQTNEKLFF. In nucleotides, the CDR3 is TGTGCCAGCAGCCAGGGGACAGTTCAAACTAATGAAAAACTGTTTTTT.

This clone has just a few counts. This chain links TRBV11-2 with TRBJ2-7; D not resolved. V lost 2 bases, J lost 7 bases, and 6 bases lay in between. This CDR3 contains 11 residues. Looked up from germline, CDR1 is SGHAT and CDR2 is FQNNGV. CDR3 in amino acids: CASSLYEEQYF. In DNA, the CDR3 is TGTGCCAGCAGCTTATACGAGGAGCAGTACTTC.

This chain uses TRBV5-1 with TRBJ1-4; TRBD1 aligns across 8 bases. Germline assignment: CDR1 SGHRS and CDR2 YFSETQ. The trim removed 4 bases at V and 6 bases at J, leaving 11 bases unmatched. The CDR3 spans 16 residues. In DNA form, the CDR3 reads TGCGCCAGCAGCCCAAACGCCGGGACAGGAGATGAAAAACTGTTTTTT. Translation gives CASSPNAGTGDEKLFF.

This clone was found a few times. The chain has TRBV7-9 and TRBJ1-2; D may be TRBD1 (5 bases). The CDR3 consists of 13 residues. The ends were cut back, 2 bases at V and 7 bases at J, with 11 bases in the middle. Germline V gene sequence: CDR1 SEHNR, CDR2 FQNEAQ (reference sequence). CDR3 protein: CASSLMAGPGYTF. As DNA, the CDR3 is TGTGCCAGCAGCTTAATGGCGGGACCTGGCTACACCTTC.

This clone was counted between two and nine times. The J gene is TRBJ1-2, the V gene TRBV12-2; TRBD1 is the table's D call and was not checked against the DNA. TRBV12-2 has pseudogene status. This CDR3 spans 15 amino acids. CDR3 in amino acids: CASRLDRGANYGYTF. DNA of the CDR3: TGTGCAAGTCGCTTAGACAGGGGAGCTAACTATGGCTACACCTTC.

The V gene is TRBV7-8, the J gene TRBJ1-1, with TRBD1 matching over 9 bases. The germline V gene encodes CDR1 SGHVS and CDR2 FQNEAQ. This CDR3 has 16 residues. V lost 5 bases and J lost 3; bases outside the gene matches: 10. The CDR3: CASSEWTGAEDTEAFF. The CDR3 DNA reads as TGTGCCAGCAGCGAGTGGACAGGGGCGGAGGACACTGAAGCTTTCTTT.

V is TRBV7-3 and J is TRBJ2-5; D is possibly TRBD1 (5 bases). V dropped 0 bases and J dropped 2 bases, with 10 bases sitting between them. Looked up from germline, CDR1 is SGHTA and CDR2 is FQGTGA. The CDR3 consists of 15 residues. The CDR3 sequence is CASSLTQGRQETQYF. Written as DNA, the CDR3 is TGTGCCAGCAGCTTAACGCAGGGCCGACAAGAGACCCAGTACTTC.

This clone has a count of ten or more. V and J are TRBV6-6 and TRBJ2-5, with a weak D call TRBD2 (5 bases). The CDR3 totals 14 residues. Trimming left V 7 bases short and J 7 bases short, with 19 bases between. Germline V gene data show CDR1 as MNHNY and CDR2 as SVGAGI (reference sequence). The CDR3 coding sequence is TGTGCCAGCAAACTGGGCAGCGCGGGCTTGACCCAGTACTTC. Translated, it gives CASKLGSAGLTQYF.

This clone has more than one count but fewer than ten. The rearrangement links TRBV30 to TRBJ2-7, with D unresolved. V was shortened by 6 bases and J by 3 bases, with 9 bases between the two germline ends. CDR3 length: 11 amino acids. The V gene's germline CDR1 is GTSNPN and CDR2 SVGIG (reference sequence). This CDR3 is CACSTLYEQYF. CDR3 coding DNA: TGTGCCTGTAGTACTCTCTACGAGCAGTACTTC.

In its sample, this clone was seen a few times. The chain has TRBV7-2 and TRBJ2-1; 9 bases are shared with TRBD2. V lost 3 bases, J lost 8 bases, and 2 bases stayed unmatched. This CDR3 region has 13 residues. The germline V gene has CDR1 SGHTA and CDR2 FQGNSA. CDR3 in amino acids: CASSLAGGDEQFF. CDR3 in DNA: TGTGCCAGCAGCTTGGCGGGAGGGGATGAGCAGTTCTTC. Full variable domain (remainder filled in from reference TRBV7-2 and TRBJ2-1): GAGVSQSPSNKVTEKGKDVELRCDPISGHTALYWYRQSLGQGLEFLIYFQGNSAPDKSGLPSDRFSAERTGGSVSTLTIQRTQQEDSAVYLCASSLAGGDEQFFGPGTRLTVL.

This clone was seen at least ten times. V gene TRBV28 combines with J gene TRBJ2-7; no clear D gene. Trimming stripped 2 bases from V and 5 bases from J, with 10 bases between. CDR1 is MDHEN, CDR2 SYDVKM, per germline. The CDR3 runs to 13 residues. In DNA, the CDR3 is TGTGCCAGCAGTTTAAGTTGGCCCGACGAGCAGTACTTC. It specifies CASSLSWPDEQYF.

J is TRBJ1-6 and V is TRBV5-1; 12 positions match TRBD1. Germline lookup yields CDR1 SGHRS and CDR2 YFSETQ. The CDR3 runs to 15 residues. Trimming cost V 4 bases and J 8 bases; bases outside gene matches: 4. The CDR3 loop reads CASSLGQGAYSPLHF. For the CDR3, the DNA is TGCGCCAGCAGCCTGGGACAGGGGGCTTATTCACCCCTCCACTTT. Combining the CDR3 with reference TRBV5-1 and TRBJ1-6 gives the whole variable domain KAGVTQTPRYLIKTRGQQVTLSCSPISGHRSVSWYQQTPGQGLQFLFEYFSETQRNKGNFPGRFSGRQFSNSRSEMNVSTLELGDSALYLCASSLGQGAYSPLHFGNGTRLTVT.

This clone came up a few times. CDR3 DNA: TGTGCCAGCAGCTCCGGGGTCTCGGGGAGATATGAGCAGTTCTTC. It yields the protein CASSSGVSGRYEQFF. The V gene is TRBV9, the J gene TRBJ2-1; TRBD2 might be the D (5 bases). Trimming took off 4 bases at V and 8 bases at J, with 19 bases between the two ends. CDR3 length: 15 residues. CDR1 and CDR2 (germline): SGDLS, YYNGEE. Using reference TRBV9 and TRBJ2-1 for the parts outside the CDR3, the full variable domain is DSGVTQTPKHLITATGQRVTLRCSPRSGDLSVYWYQQSLDQGLQFLIQYYNGEERAKGNILERFSAQQFPDLHSELNLSSLELGDSALYFCASSSGVSGRYEQFFGPGTRLTVL.

The V call is TRBV4-2, the J call TRBJ2-7; possibly TRBD1 for D (6 bases). Germline V gene lookup returns CDR1 LGHNA and CDR2 YNFKEQ. V shed 4 bases and J shed 2 bases, with 12 bases lying between them. There are 14 residues in the CDR3. The CDR3 DNA reads TGTGCCAGCAGCCTGCAACAGGGACCCTACGAGCAGTACTTC. Translating gives CASSLQQGPYEQYF.

The chain joins TRBV28 to TRBJ2-7; 10 bases fit TRBD1. Trimming took 5 bases from V and 2 from J; bases not matched to a gene: 9. The germline CDR1 and CDR2 sequences are MDHEN and SYDVKM. The CDR3 totals 16 residues. The chain's CDR3 is CASSARPGQGTYEQYF. CDR3 DNA sequence: TGTGCCAGCAGTGCACGGCCGGGACAGGGGACCTACGAGCAGTACTTC.

The chain recombines TRBV7-7 with TRBJ2-3; the D gene is possibly TRBD2 (6 bases). The CDR3 is 12 amino acids. Trimming took off 5 bases at V and 9 bases at J, with 12 bases between the two ends. Looked up from germline, CDR1 is SSHAT and CDR2 is FNYEAQ (reference sequence). The CDR3 reads CASSPGLGTQYF. The CDR3 DNA reads as TGTGCCAGCAGCCCGGGACTGGGGACGCAGTATTTT.

This clone was detected only a few times. The chain uses TRBV4-2 and TRBJ2-5; tentative D call: TRBD1 (6 bases). Trimming took 2 bases from V and 3 from J, leaving 7 bases between them. This CDR3 region has 13 residues. The V gene's germline CDR1 is LGHNA and CDR2 YNFKEQ. The CDR3 bases are TGTGCCAGCAGCCAAAGGACAGAAGAGACCCAGTACTTC. Its translation is CASSQRTEETQYF.

This sequence joins TRBV30 and TRBJ1-3; D unclear. The length of the CDR3 is 14 residues. Deletions cut 2 bases from V and 1 base from J, with 9 bases between. The germline V gene encodes CDR1 GTSNPN and CDR2 SVGIG (reference sequence). CDR3: CAWSRRRSGNTIYF. For the CDR3, the DNA is TGTGCCTGGAGTAGGCGGAGATCTGGAAACACCATATATTTT.

The chain couples TRBV6-5 to TRBJ1-5; D might be TRBD1 (6 bases). V was shortened by 4 bases and J by 4 bases, with 8 bases between the two germline ends. Germline CDR1 MNHEY, CDR2 SVGAGI. This CDR3 region has 13 residues. The CDR3 protein is CASSSGTNQPQHF. In DNA form, the CDR3 reads TGTGCCAGCAGTTCCGGGACAAATCAGCCCCAGCATTTT.

This clone was detected a few times. The chain has TRBV4-3 and TRBJ1-5; possibly TRBD1 for D (6 bases). CDR1 is LGHNA, CDR2 YSLEER, per germline. The V and J ends lost 4 bases and 2 bases respectively, with 9 bases between them. This CDR3 has 14 residues. The CDR3 nucleotides are TGCGCCAGCAGCCTCCACAGGGGCAATCAGCCCCAGCATTTT. Its translation: CASSLHRGNQPQHF.